A selection of T cell receptor beta chains follows, all from one sample in a study of blood T cell repertoires in COVID-19. The data were produced by immunoSEQ multiplex PCR, yet TCRdb's version contains in-frame clones alone and is incomplete. This sample has about 270,000 clones, with 70% to 90% found just once. Input material: peripheral blood. Source of these receptors: a woman in her seventies with acute or convalescent COVID-19. The CDR3 runs from the conserved cysteine through the conserved F or W.

v_call	j_call	cdr3_aa
TRBV5-5	TRBJ1-2	CASSTGLYGYTF
TRBV6-7	TRBJ2-2	CASSYPGQANTGELFF
TRBV7-6	TRBJ1-2	CASSGYQGGDYGYTF
TRBV7-9	TRBJ2-2	CASSLERPGELFF
TRBV5-1	TRBJ2-2	CASSLGDSPGELFF
TRBV6-5	TRBJ2-1	CASTAGTYNEQFF
TRBV5-1	TRBJ2-5	CASSLGGPQETQYF
TRBV5-1	TRBJ1-1	CASSGTGRTEAFF
TRBV5-1	TRBJ2-2	CASSLGEGRTGELFF
TRBV7-6	TRBJ2-7	CASSLGTSSYEQYF
TRBV19	TRBJ2-7	CASSPKERGSSYEQYF
TRBV3-1/TRBV3-2	TRBJ1-6	CASSQGNRNSPLHF
TRBV2	TRBJ1-2	CASREGDRGYGYTF
TRBV5-1	TRBJ1-4	CASSLAGGDNNEKLFF
TRBV6-5	TRBJ2-1	CASRETRGLYNEQFF
TRBV3-1/TRBV3-2	TRBJ1-2	CASSPLDRVDGYTF
TRBV19	TRBJ2-1	CASSTGRESSYNEQFF
TRBV10-1	TRBJ1-1	CASSGTGVTEAFF
TRBV7-9	TRBJ1-2	CASSSWTGGDYGYTF
TRBV14	TRBJ1-2	CASSQVSGMGGYTF
TRBV19	TRBJ2-7	CASSLTPRQHYEQYF
TRBV7-9	TRBJ2-1	CASSRRRQGYNEQFF
TRBV7-3	TRBJ1-1	CASSLDWGAEAFF
TRBV13	TRBJ2-7	CASSLGEEQYF
TRBV25-1	TRBJ2-2	CASSRTGRTGELFF
TRBV9	TRBJ2-3	CASSATGTNTDTQYF